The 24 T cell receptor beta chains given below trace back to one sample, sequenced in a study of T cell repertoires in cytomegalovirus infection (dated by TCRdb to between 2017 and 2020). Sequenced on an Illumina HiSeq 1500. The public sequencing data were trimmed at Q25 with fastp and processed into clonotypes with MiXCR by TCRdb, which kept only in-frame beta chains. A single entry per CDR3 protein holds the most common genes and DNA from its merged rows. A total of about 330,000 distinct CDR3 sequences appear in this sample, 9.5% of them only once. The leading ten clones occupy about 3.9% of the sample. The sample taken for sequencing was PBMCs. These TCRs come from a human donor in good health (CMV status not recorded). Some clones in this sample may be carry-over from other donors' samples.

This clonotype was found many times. This chain's CDR3 is CASSIGGASDTQYF. The CDR3 DNA follows: TGTGCCAGCAGCATAGGGGGCGCGTCAGATACGCAGTATTTT. This chain joins TRBV7-2 and TRBJ2-3, with 7 nucleotides matching TRBD1. CDR3 length: 14 amino acids. Germline V lookup: CDR1 SGHTA, CDR2 FQGNSA. The ends lost 5 bases at V and 4 bases at J; junction bases unmatched: 6.

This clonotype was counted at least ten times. In DNA form, the CDR3 reads TGTGCCAGCAGTTTAGCTGTCAATGGCTACACCTTC. Protein product: CASSLAVNGYTF. The chain employs TRBV12-3 or TRBV12-4 and TRBJ1-2, with no clear D. The CDR3 sequence is 12 residues long. V lost 0 bases to trimming and J lost 6 bases, with 5 bases between them.

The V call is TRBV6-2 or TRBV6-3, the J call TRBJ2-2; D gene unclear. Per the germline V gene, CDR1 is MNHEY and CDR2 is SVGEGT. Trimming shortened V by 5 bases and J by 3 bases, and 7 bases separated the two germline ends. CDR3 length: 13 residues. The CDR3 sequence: CASSRSDTGELFF. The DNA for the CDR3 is TGTGCCAGCAGTCGGAGCGACACCGGGGAGCTGTTTTTT.

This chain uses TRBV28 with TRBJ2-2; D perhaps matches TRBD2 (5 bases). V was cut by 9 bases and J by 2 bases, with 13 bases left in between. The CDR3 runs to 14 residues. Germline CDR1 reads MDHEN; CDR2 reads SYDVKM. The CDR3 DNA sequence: TGTGCCAGTTGGCCGGGAAGCAACACCGGGGAGCTGTTTTTT. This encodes CASWPGSNTGELFF.

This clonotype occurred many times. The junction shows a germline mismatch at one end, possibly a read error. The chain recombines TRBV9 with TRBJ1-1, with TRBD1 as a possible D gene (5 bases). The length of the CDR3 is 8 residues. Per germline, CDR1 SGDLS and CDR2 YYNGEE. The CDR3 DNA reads TGTGCCAGCAGCGCGGACACCTTT. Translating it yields CASSADTF.

The CDR3 DNA sequence: TGCAGTGCTAGATTCGGACAGGGCCGCTATAGCAATCAGCCCCAGCATTTT. It codes for CSARFGQGRYSNQPQHF. V and J are TRBV20-1 and TRBJ1-5; 8 bases fit TRBD1. The CDR3 runs to 17 residues. V lost 2 bases to trimming and J lost 0 bases; unmatched junction nucleotides: 9. Looked up from germline, CDR1 is DFQATT and CDR2 is SNEGSKA (reference sequence).

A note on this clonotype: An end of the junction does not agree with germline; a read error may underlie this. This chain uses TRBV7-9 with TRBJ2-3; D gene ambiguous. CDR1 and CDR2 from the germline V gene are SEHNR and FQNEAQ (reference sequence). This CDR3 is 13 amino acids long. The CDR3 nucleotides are TGTGCCAGCAGCGGCTATAGCAGAGATACGCAGTATTTT. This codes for CASSGYSRDTQYF.

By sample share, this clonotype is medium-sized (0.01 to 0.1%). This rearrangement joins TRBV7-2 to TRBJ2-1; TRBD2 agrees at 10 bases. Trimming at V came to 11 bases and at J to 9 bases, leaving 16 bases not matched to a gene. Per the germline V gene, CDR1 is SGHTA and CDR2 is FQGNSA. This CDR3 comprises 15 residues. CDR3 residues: CASRERSGGASEQFF. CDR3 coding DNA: TGTGCCTCTCGTGAAAGGAGCGGGGGGGCTAGTGAGCAGTTCTTC.

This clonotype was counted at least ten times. In DNA form, the CDR3 reads TGTGCCAGCAGCTTAGCCCCGGGGGGGCGGTATGGCTACACCTTC. Translating it yields CASSLAPGGRYGYTF. J is TRBJ1-2 and V is TRBV7-9, with D tentatively TRBD1 (6 bases). The CDR3 covers 15 residues. V was pared by 0 bases and J by 5 bases, with 13 bases between. The germline CDR1 and CDR2 sequences are SEHNR and FQNEAQ (reference sequence). Drawing the rest from reference TRBV7-9 and TRBJ1-2, the complete variable domain is DTGVSQNPRHKITKRGQNVTFRCDPISEHNRLYWYRQTLGQGPEFLTYFQNEAQLEKSRLLSDRFSAERPKGSFSTLEIQRTEQGDSAMYLCASSLAPGGRYGYTFGSGTRLTVV.

The CDR3 here is CASRLAGADTQYF. As DNA, the CDR3 is TGTGCCAGCAGGCTAGCGGGAGCAGATACGCAGTATTTT. This chain links TRBV12-3 or TRBV12-4 with TRBJ2-3; 10 nucleotides line up with TRBD2. CDR3 length: 13 amino acids. J gave up 4 bases and V 6 bases, and 1 base lay outside the gene matches.

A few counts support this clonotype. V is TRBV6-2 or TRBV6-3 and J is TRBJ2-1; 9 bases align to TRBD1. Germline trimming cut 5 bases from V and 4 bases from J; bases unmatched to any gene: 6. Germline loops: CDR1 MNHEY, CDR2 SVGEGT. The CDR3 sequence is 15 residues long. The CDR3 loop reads CASSPRTGVYNEQFF. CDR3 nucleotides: TGTGCCAGCAGTCCCCGGACAGGGGTTTACAATGAGCAGTTCTTC.

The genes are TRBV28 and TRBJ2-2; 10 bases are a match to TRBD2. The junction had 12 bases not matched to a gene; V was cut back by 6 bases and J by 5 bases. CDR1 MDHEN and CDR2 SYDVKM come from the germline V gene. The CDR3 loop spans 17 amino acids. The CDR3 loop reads CASSLNPGLARTGELFF. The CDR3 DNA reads TGTGCCAGCAGCCTAAACCCGGGACTAGCGAGGACCGGGGAGCTGTTTTTT.

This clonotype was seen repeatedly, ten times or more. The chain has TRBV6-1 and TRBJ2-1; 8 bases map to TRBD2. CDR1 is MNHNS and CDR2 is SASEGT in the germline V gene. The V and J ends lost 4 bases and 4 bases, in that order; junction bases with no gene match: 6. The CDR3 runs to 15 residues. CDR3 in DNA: TGTGCCAGCAGTGCTTTTGCGGGAGGATACAATGAGCAGTTCTTC. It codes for CASSAFAGGYNEQFF.

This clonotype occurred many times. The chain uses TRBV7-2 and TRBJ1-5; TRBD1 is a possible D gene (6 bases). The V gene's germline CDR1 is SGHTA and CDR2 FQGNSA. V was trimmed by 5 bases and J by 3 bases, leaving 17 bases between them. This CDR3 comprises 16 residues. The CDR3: CASSVRGRGINQPQHF. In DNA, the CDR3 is TGTGCCAGCAGCGTACGGGGGCGCGGGATCAATCAGCCCCAGCATTTT.

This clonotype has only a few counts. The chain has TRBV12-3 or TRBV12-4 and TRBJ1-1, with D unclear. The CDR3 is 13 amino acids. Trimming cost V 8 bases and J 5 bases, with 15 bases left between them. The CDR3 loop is CASSSFKATEAFF. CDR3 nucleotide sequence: TGTGCCAGCTCATCGTTTAAGGCTACTGAAGCTTTCTTT.

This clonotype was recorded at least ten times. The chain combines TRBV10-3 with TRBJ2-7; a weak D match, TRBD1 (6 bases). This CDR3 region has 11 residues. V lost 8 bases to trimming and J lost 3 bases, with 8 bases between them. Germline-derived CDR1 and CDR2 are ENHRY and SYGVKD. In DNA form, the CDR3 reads TGTGCCATCCGACAGGTCTACGAGCAGTACTTC. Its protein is CAIRQVYEQYF.

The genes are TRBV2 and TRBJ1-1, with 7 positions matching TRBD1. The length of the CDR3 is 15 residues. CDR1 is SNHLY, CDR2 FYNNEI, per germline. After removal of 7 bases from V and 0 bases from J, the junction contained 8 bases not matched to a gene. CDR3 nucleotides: TGTGCCAGCACTATCCTACAGGGGATGAACACTGAAGCTTTCTTT. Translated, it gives CASTILQGMNTEAFF.

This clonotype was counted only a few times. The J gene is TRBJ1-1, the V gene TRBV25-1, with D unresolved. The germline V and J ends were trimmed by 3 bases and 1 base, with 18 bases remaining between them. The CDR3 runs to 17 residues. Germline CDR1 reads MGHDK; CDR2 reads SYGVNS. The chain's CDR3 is CASSETYFEGGNTEAFF. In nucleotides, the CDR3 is TGTGCCAGCAGTGAGACATACTTCGAGGGTGGGAACACTGAAGCTTTCTTT.

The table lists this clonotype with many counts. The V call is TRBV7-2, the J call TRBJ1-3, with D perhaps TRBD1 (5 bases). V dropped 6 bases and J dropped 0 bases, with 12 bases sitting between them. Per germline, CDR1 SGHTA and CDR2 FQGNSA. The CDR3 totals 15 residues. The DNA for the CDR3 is TGTGCCAGCAGACCAGACAGAAGCTCTGGAAACACCATATATTTT. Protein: CASRPDRSSGNTIYF.

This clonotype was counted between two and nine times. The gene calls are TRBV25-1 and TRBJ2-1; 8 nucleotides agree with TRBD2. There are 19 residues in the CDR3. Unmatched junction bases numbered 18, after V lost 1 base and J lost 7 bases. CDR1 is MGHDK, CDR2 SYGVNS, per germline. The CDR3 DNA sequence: TGTGCCAGCAGTGAATGGCCCGGGGGGAGCGGGAGTCTCTGGAATGAGCAGTTCTTC. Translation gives CASSEWPGGSGSLWNEQFF.

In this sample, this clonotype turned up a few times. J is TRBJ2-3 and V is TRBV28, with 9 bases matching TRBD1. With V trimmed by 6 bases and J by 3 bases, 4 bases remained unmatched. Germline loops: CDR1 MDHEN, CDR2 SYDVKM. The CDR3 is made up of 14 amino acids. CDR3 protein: CASSTGQGTDTQYF. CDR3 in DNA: TGTGCCAGCAGCACGGGACAGGGTACAGATACGCAGTATTTT.

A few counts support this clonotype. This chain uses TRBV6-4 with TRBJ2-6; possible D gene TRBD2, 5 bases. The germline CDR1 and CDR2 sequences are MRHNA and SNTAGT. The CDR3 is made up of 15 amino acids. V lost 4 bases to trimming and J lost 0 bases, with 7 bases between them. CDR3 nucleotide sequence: TGTGCCAGCAGTGCGGAGGTCTCTGGGGCCAACGTCCTGACTTTC. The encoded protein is CASSAEVSGANVLTF.

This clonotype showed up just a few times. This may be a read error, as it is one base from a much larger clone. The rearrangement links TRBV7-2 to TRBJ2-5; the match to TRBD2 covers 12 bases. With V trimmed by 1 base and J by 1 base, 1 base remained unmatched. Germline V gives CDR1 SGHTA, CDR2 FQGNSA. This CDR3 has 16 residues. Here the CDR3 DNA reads TGTGCCAGCAGCTTAGGGACTAGCGGGGCCCAAGAGACCCAGTACTTC. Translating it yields CASSLGTSGAQETQYF.

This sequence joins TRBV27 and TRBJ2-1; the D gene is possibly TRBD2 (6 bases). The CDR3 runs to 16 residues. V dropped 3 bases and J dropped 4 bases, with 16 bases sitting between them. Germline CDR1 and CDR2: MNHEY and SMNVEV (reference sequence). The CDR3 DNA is TGTGCCAGCAGTTTCACGTCTAGCGCCTTTTACAATGAGCAGTTCTTC. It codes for CASSFTSSAFYNEQFF.